These 19 T cell receptor beta chains came from one sample sequenced in a study of Graves' ophthalmopathy and Graves' hyperthyroidism. Amplification of the TCR beta CDR3 regions used RNA transcripts (as template). HTBI primers were employed in first-round RT-PCR, then a second-round multiplex PCR followed. TCRdb fed the multiplex PCR reads into MiXCR, producing one record per CDR3 protein. Seen here are more than 1,000,000 distinct CDR3 sequences, 35% to 45% observed once, and the top ten hold around 10%. The sequenced sample consisted of peripheral blood or thyroid tissue (not recorded which). All receptors derive from an adult man with Graves' hyperthyroidism.

This chain links TRBV12-3 or TRBV12-4 with TRBJ2-7; 10 positions match TRBD2. The CDR3 loop spans 13 amino acids. Losses at the gene ends were 1 base for V and 12 bases for J; bases not matched to a gene: 6. As DNA, the CDR3 is TGTGCCAGCAGTTTAGGCCCTAGCGGGAGCGGGTACTTC. Its protein product is CASSLGPSGSGYF.

This clonotype was counted a single time. The chain carries TRBV4-1 and TRBJ1-2; D uncertain. Germline V CDR1 and CDR2: MGHRA, YSYEKL. Trimming took 3 bases from V and 0 from J, leaving 11 bases between them. This CDR3 contains 15 residues. The CDR3 region has the DNA TGCGCCAGCAGCCACCACTCCGGAGCTAACTATGGCTACACCTTC. Amino acid sequence: CASSHHSGANYGYTF.

This clonotype was seen only a few times. Germline is not matched at one junction end, which may reflect a read error. The chain has TRBV19 and TRBJ1-1; D is undetermined. The CDR3 is 14 amino acids. The V gene's germline CDR1 is LNHDA and CDR2 SQIVND (reference sequence). The CDR3 bases are TGTGCCGGTAGTATGGAGAGGAGTAACACTGAAGCTTTCTTT. It is translated as CAGSMERSNTEAFF.

This clonotype showed up many times. The chain joins TRBV7-9 to TRBJ2-7, with TRBD2 matching over 7 bases. Germline V lookup: CDR1 SEHNR, CDR2 FQNEAQ (reference sequence). Unmatched junction bases numbered 6, after V lost 5 bases and J lost 2 bases. The CDR3 has 14 residues. CDR3 loop: CASSPVRGAYEQYF. CDR3 DNA: TGTGCCAGCAGCCCCGTCCGGGGGGCCTACGAGCAGTACTTC.

This clonotype came up many times. V and J are TRBV20-1 and TRBJ2-7; 14 bases line up with TRBD2. The trim removed 2 bases at V and 0 bases at J, leaving 6 bases unmatched. This CDR3 is 17 amino acids long. Per the germline V gene, CDR1 is DFQATT and CDR2 is SNEGSKA (reference sequence). The CDR3 DNA follows: TGCAGTGCTAGAACGTGGACTAGCGGGGGGTCCTCCTACGAGCAGTACTTC. Protein sequence: CSARTWTSGGSSYEQYF.

This clonotype was counted ten times or more. V and J are TRBV2 and TRBJ2-7; D is undetermined. The V end was cut by 6 bases, the J end by 4 bases, with 10 bases between. CDR1 is SNHLY and CDR2 is FYNNEI in the germline V gene. The CDR3 totals 12 residues. The CDR3 nucleotides are TGTGCCAGCAGGGCCCTAATTTACGAGCAGTACTTC. The encoded protein is CASRALIYEQYF.

This clonotype was found many times. The chain recombines TRBV12-3 or TRBV12-4 with TRBJ2-7; TRBD1 agrees at 10 bases. The CDR3 covers 14 residues. Trimming cost V 7 bases and J 7 bases; bases outside gene matches: 10. CDR3: CASNPPGTGVEQYF. The CDR3 DNA reads as TGTGCCAGCAATCCACCTGGGACAGGGGTTGAGCAGTACTTC.

The chain uses TRBV10-3 and TRBJ1-1, with D unclear. Trimming took 4 bases from V and 1 from J, leaving 7 bases between them. CDR3 size: 13 residues. The germline CDR1 and CDR2 sequences are ENHRY and SYGVKD. Here the CDR3 reads CAISGVTNTEAFF. The CDR3 DNA reads TGTGCCATCAGTGGGGTTACGAACACTGAAGCTTTCTTT.

The chain is built from TRBV6-6 and TRBJ2-7, with D possibly TRBD2 on 5 matching bases. V lost 3 bases, J lost 0 bases, and 18 bases lay in between. The CDR3 runs to 17 residues. Germline V gene data show CDR1 as MNHNY and CDR2 as SVGAGI (reference sequence). The CDR3 sequence: CASSYRGFSRSSYEQYF. Written as DNA, the CDR3 is TGTGCCAGCAGTTATCGGGGTTTTTCCAGAAGCTCCTACGAGCAGTACTTC.

The chain uses TRBV25-1 and TRBJ2-5; 9 nucleotides agree with TRBD1. V lost 7 bases to trimming and J lost 4 bases; unmatched junction nucleotides: 4. Germline CDR1 is MGHDK and CDR2 is SYGVNS. The CDR3 spans 13 residues. The chain's CDR3 is CASKGQGIETQYF. CDR3 DNA sequence: TGTGCCAGCAAGGGACAGGGAATAGAGACCCAGTACTTC.

The table lists this clonotype with many counts. The chain has TRBV29-1 and TRBJ2-5, with D uncertain. The CDR3 is 11 residues long. In germline, CDR1 is SQVTM, CDR2 ANQGSEA. As DNA, the CDR3 is TGCGGCACAAGTGGGGAAGAGACCCAGTACTTC. Protein: CGTSGEETQYF. Variable domain in full (rest from reference TRBV29-1 and TRBJ2-5): SAVISQKPSRDICQRGTSLTIQCQVDSQVTMMFWYRQQPGQSLTLIATANQGSEATYESGFVIDKFPISRPNLTFSTLTVSNMSPEDSSIYLCGTSGEETQYFGPGTRLLVL.

V and J are TRBV28 and TRBJ1-5, with 7 bases matching TRBD1. This CDR3 has 15 amino acids. V lost 6 bases and J lost 1; bases outside the gene matches: 6. Germline values: CDR1 MDHEN, CDR2 SYDVKM. CDR3 nucleotides: TGTGCCAGCAGGAACAACAGGGGAAGCAATCAGCCCCAGCATTTT. Translated: CASRNNRGSNQPQHF.

The chain recombines TRBV15 with TRBJ2-1; D is ambiguous. The CDR3 consists of 15 residues. CDR1 and CDR2 (germline): LNHNV, YYDKDF (reference sequence). Trimming removed 6 bases from V and 2 bases from J, with 14 bases in between. The CDR3 region has the DNA TGTGCCACCAGGACGACCGAAGGAACCTACAATGAGCAGTTCTTC. Translation: CATRTTEGTYNEQFF.

The gene calls are TRBV2 and TRBJ1-1, with D unclear. The V and J ends lost 0 bases and 8 bases respectively, with 16 bases between them. The CDR3 has 15 amino acids. Germline assignment: CDR1 SNHLY and CDR2 FYNNEI. CDR3 nucleotides: TGTGCCAGCAGTGAAGCTCGTTTGACGACGAGAGAAGCTTTCTTT. Its translation: CASSEARLTTREAFF.

J is TRBJ1-4 and V is TRBV2; TRBD1 agrees at 7 bases. Germline CDR1 and CDR2: SNHLY and FYNNEI. The CDR3 is 18 residues long. The ends lost 0 bases at V and 3 bases at J; junction bases unmatched: 10. The CDR3 protein is CASSEAHATGMPNEKLFF. The CDR3 DNA reads TGTGCCAGCAGTGAAGCACACGCGACAGGGATGCCTAATGAAAAACTGTTTTTT.

The rearrangement joins TRBV25-1 to TRBJ2-1; D is tentatively TRBD1 or TRBD2 (5 bases each). CDR1 is MGHDK and CDR2 is SYGVNS in the germline V gene. The CDR3 runs to 15 residues. V dropped 5 bases and J dropped 7 bases, with 18 bases sitting between them. The CDR3 bases are TGTGCCAGCAGTTACGACGTCGGGGCAAGGAATGAGCAGTTCTTC. The encoded protein is CASSYDVGARNEQFF.

This clonotype was counted between two and nine times. V usage is TRBV30 and J usage is TRBJ1-5, with D possibly being TRBD1 (6 bases). Germline CDR1 GTSNPN, CDR2 SVGIG (reference sequence). Deletions cut 0 bases from V and 7 bases from J, with 7 bases between. The CDR3 loop spans 12 amino acids. The DNA for the CDR3 is TGTGCCTGGAGTGTAAGGGGGCAGCCCCAGCATTTT. This encodes CAWSVRGQPQHF.

The V and J genes are TRBV7-2 and TRBJ1-5, with D possibly matching TRBD1 (5 bases). Trimming shortened V by 1 base and J by 9 bases, and 16 bases separated the two germline ends. The CDR3 spans 15 residues. The germline CDR1 and CDR2 sequences are SGHTA and FQGNSA. CDR3 region: CASSLGVGRGGPQHF. The CDR3 DNA reads as TGTGCCAGCAGCTTAGGCGTGGGGAGGGGCGGGCCCCAGCATTTT. Filled out from reference TRBV7-2 and TRBJ1-5, the complete variable domain reads GAGVSQSPSNKVTEKGKDVELRCDPISGHTALYWYRQSLGQGLEFLIYFQGNSAPDKSGLPSDRFSAERTGGSVSTLTIQRTQQEDSAVYLCASSLGVGRGGPQHFGDGTRLSIL.

The genes are TRBV20-1 and TRBJ2-7; D gene unclear. The CDR3 is 14 residues long. The germline V gene has CDR1 DFQATT and CDR2 SNEGSKA (reference sequence). Trimming took off 0 bases at V and 4 bases at J, with 13 bases between the two ends. CDR3 DNA: TGCAGTGCTAGAGATAGTGATGGGCAATACGAGCAGTACTTC. Its protein product is CSARDSDGQYEQYF.